These T cell receptor beta chains were read from a single sample in a study of blood T cell repertoires in COVID-19. Measured with immunoSEQ multiplex PCR; TCRdb has only the in-frame clones, and not every one. In the table there are approximately 280,000 clones, 85% to 90% of which are singletons. The sample consisted of peripheral blood. The receptors originated from a man aged 35 to 55 with acute or convalescent COVID-19. Each CDR3 is given with its conserved first and last residue. D genes are given only for firm matches. Clone sizes are given selectively: once, few, many, or a class where the clone is expanded.

clone_size: few
v_call: TRBV6-5
d_call: NA
j_call: TRBJ2-3
cdr3_aa: CASSTGSARDTQYF
cdr3_nt: TGTGCCAGCAGTACCGGGTCCGCACGAGATACGCAGTATTTT

clone_size: NA
v_call: TRBV11-3
d_call: TRBD2
j_call: TRBJ2-1
cdr3_aa: CASSPAGRVGYNEQFF
cdr3_nt: TGTGCCAGCAGCCCCGCGGGGAGGGTAGGGTACAATGAGCAGTTCTTC

clone_size: NA
v_call: TRBV11-2
d_call: TRBD1
j_call: TRBJ2-1
cdr3_aa: CASSPSGQGEENEQFF
cdr3_nt: TGTGCCAGCAGCCCCTCCGGACAGGGGGAGGAAAATGAGCAGTTCTTC

clone_size: NA
v_call: TRBV9
d_call: TRBD2
j_call: TRBJ2-1
cdr3_aa: CASSVDPGGFNEQFF
cdr3_nt: TGTGCCAGCAGCGTAGACCCGGGAGGATTCAATGAGCAGTTCTTC

clone_size: few
v_call: TRBV11-2
d_call: NA
j_call: TRBJ2-7
cdr3_aa: CASSLGAAYEQYF
cdr3_nt: TGTGCCAGCAGCTTAGGGGCTGCCTACGAGCAGTACTTC

clone_size: NA
v_call: TRBV6-5
d_call: NA
j_call: TRBJ1-3
cdr3_aa: CASSLGTSTGNTIYF
cdr3_nt: TGTGCCAGCAGCCTCGGGACTTCTACTGGAAACACCATATATTTT

clone_size: NA
v_call: TRBV5-1
d_call: NA
j_call: TRBJ2-3
cdr3_aa: CASSPGDKASTDTQYF
cdr3_nt: TGCGCCAGCAGCCCAGGGGACAAAGCTAGCACAGATACGCAGTATTTT

clone_size: NA
v_call: TRBV5-1
d_call: NA
j_call: TRBJ1-4
cdr3_aa: CASSTGRNEKLFF
cdr3_nt: TGCGCCAGCAGCACAGGACGGAATGAAAAACTGTTTTTT

clone_size: few
v_call: TRBV7-8
d_call: NA
j_call: TRBJ1-2
cdr3_aa: CASSFPGQIYGYTF
cdr3_nt: TGTGCCAGCAGCTTCCCTGGACAAATCTATGGCTACACCTTC

clone_size: NA
v_call: TRBV3-1/TRBV3-2
d_call: NA
j_call: TRBJ1-1
cdr3_aa: CASSHEGNTEAFF
cdr3_nt: TGTGCCAGCAGCCATGAGGGTAACACTGAAGCTTTCTTT

clone_size: NA
v_call: TRBV5-6
d_call: TRBD1
j_call: TRBJ1-2
cdr3_aa: CASSPINRGHLANYGYTF
cdr3_nt: TGTGCCAGCAGCCCAATAAACAGGGGACACTTAGCTAACTATGGCTACACCTTC

clone_size: once
v_call: TRBV9
d_call: NA
j_call: TRBJ1-2
cdr3_aa: CASSVGLAQPYGYTF
cdr3_nt: TGTGCCAGCAGCGTAGGGCTGGCCCAACCTTATGGCTACACCTTC

clone_size: few
v_call: TRBV5-6
d_call: NA
j_call: TRBJ2-1
cdr3_aa: CASSFDRLNSYNEQFF
cdr3_nt: TGTGCCAGCAGCTTTGACAGATTAAACTCCTACAATGAGCAGTTCTTC

clone_size: NA
v_call: TRBV21-1
d_call: NA
j_call: TRBJ2-2
cdr3_aa: CASSKATSGGERYTNTGELFF
cdr3_nt: TGTGCCAGCAGCAAAGCTACTAGCGGGGGGGAAAGATATACGAACACCGGGGAGCTGTTTTTT

clone_size: NA
v_call: TRBV5-1
d_call: TRBD1
j_call: TRBJ1-1
cdr3_aa: CASSSRQGADTEAFF
cdr3_nt: TGCGCCAGCAGCAGCAGACAGGGGGCTGACACTGAAGCTTTCTTT

clone_size: NA
v_call: TRBV6-5
d_call: NA
j_call: TRBJ1-3
cdr3_aa: CASSYGRGNTIYF
cdr3_nt: TGTGCCAGCAGTTACGGCCGAGGAAACACCATATATTTT

clone_size: NA
v_call: TRBV15
d_call: NA
j_call: TRBJ2-7
cdr3_aa: CATSREISRQWDEQYF
cdr3_nt: TGTGCCACCAGCAGAGAAATATCGAGACAGTGGGACGAGCAGTACTTC

clone_size: NA
v_call: TRBV5-1
d_call: TRBD1
j_call: TRBJ2-1
cdr3_aa: CASSLASGTGGMSEQFF
cdr3_nt: TGCGCCAGCAGCCTAGCGTCCGGGACAGGGGGCATGAGTGAGCAGTTCTTC

clone_size: NA
v_call: TRBV7-3
d_call: NA
j_call: TRBJ2-2
cdr3_aa: CASSLTSLNTGELFF
cdr3_nt: TGTGCCAGCAGCTTAACGTCACTGAACACCGGGGAGCTGTTTTTT

clone_size: NA
v_call: TRBV3-1/TRBV3-2
d_call: NA
j_call: TRBJ1-2
cdr3_aa: CASSLGIPYGYTF
cdr3_nt: TGTGCCAGCAGCCTCGGGATCCCCTATGGCTACACCTTC

clone_size: once
v_call: TRBV4-2
d_call: TRBD1
j_call: TRBJ1-4
cdr3_aa: CASSQIFRDRGNEKLFF
cdr3_nt: TGTGCCAGCAGCCAAATATTCCGGGACAGGGGTAATGAAAAACTGTTTTTT

clone_size: NA
v_call: TRBV11-2
d_call: NA
j_call: TRBJ1-1
cdr3_aa: CASSLGLTGKDTEAFF
cdr3_nt: TGTGCCAGCAGCTTAGGGCTAACAGGGAAGGACACTGAAGCTTTCTTT

clone_size: NA
v_call: TRBV10-2
d_call: TRBD1
j_call: TRBJ2-2
cdr3_aa: CASLRDRNTGELFF
cdr3_nt: TGCGCCAGCCTACGGGACAGAAACACCGGGGAGCTGTTTTTT

clone_size: NA
v_call: TRBV2
d_call: TRBD2
j_call: TRBJ2-5
cdr3_aa: CASKGSGLDLETQYF
cdr3_nt: TGTGCCAGCAAGGGTAGCGGGTTGGACTTAGAGACCCAGTACTTC

clone_size: NA
v_call: TRBV6-5
d_call: TRBD1
j_call: TRBJ2-1
cdr3_aa: CASSLIRDSYNEQFF
cdr3_nt: TGTGCCAGCAGTTTAATCCGGGACAGCTACAATGAGCAGTTCTTC

clone_size: NA
v_call: TRBV6-5
d_call: TRBD2
j_call: TRBJ2-1
cdr3_aa: CASQRGASNEQFF
cdr3_nt: TGTGCCAGCCAGCGGGGGGCTTCGAATGAGCAGTTCTTC

clone_size: NA
v_call: TRBV28
d_call: TRBD1
j_call: TRBJ1-2
cdr3_aa: CASTASGTGLIWGYTF
cdr3_nt: TGTGCCAGCACCGCGTCCGGGACAGGTCTTATTTGGGGCTACACCTTC

clone_size: NA
v_call: TRBV5-5
d_call: NA
j_call: TRBJ1-2
cdr3_aa: CASTSRGGATNYGYTF
cdr3_nt: TGTGCCAGCACCTCTAGAGGTGGGGCCACTAACTATGGCTACACCTTC

clone_size: NA
v_call: TRBV7-2
d_call: NA
j_call: TRBJ1-2
cdr3_aa: CASSWGRANYGYTF
cdr3_nt: TGTGCCAGCAGCTGGGGCAGAGCTAACTATGGCTACACCTTC

clone_size: NA
v_call: TRBV12-3/TRBV12-4
d_call: NA
j_call: TRBJ2-7
cdr3_aa: CASSLVQGLEQYF
cdr3_nt: TGTGCCAGCAGTTTAGTGCAGGGCTTAGAGCAGTACTTC

clone_size: NA
v_call: TRBV27
d_call: TRBD1
j_call: TRBJ1-2
cdr3_aa: CASSRTGNGYTF
cdr3_nt: TGTGCCAGCAGTCGGACAGGGAATGGCTACACCTTC

clone_size: NA
v_call: TRBV11-2
d_call: TRBD1
j_call: TRBJ1-1
cdr3_aa: CASSFTDLFAGTGRTEAFF
cdr3_nt: TGTGCCAGCAGCTTTACTGACCTGTTTGCTGGGACAGGGCGCACTGAAGCTTTCTTT

clone_size: NA
v_call: TRBV6-1
d_call: NA
j_call: TRBJ2-7
cdr3_aa: CASSEEWRGYEQYF
cdr3_nt: TGTGCCAGCAGTGAAGAATGGAGGGGCTACGAGCAGTACTTC

clone_size: NA
v_call: TRBV19
d_call: TRBD1
j_call: TRBJ2-3
cdr3_aa: CASTQQGVGTDTQYF
cdr3_nt: TGTGCCAGTACTCAACAGGGGGTGGGCACAGATACGCAGTATTTT

clone_size: NA
v_call: TRBV4-1
d_call: NA
j_call: TRBJ1-1
cdr3_aa: CASSQGGVNTEAFF
cdr3_nt: TGCGCCAGCAGCCAAGGGGGGGTGAACACTGAAGCTTTCTTT

clone_size: NA
v_call: TRBV29-1
d_call: NA
j_call: TRBJ1-1
cdr3_aa: CSAEQGGGTEAFF
cdr3_nt: TGCAGCGCTGAACAGGGAGGGGGCACTGAAGCTTTCTTT

clone_size: once
v_call: TRBV19
d_call: NA
j_call: TRBJ1-4
cdr3_aa: CASTAGRSAEKLFF
cdr3_nt: TGTGCCAGTACCGCTGGCAGGTCAGCTGAAAAACTGTTTTTT

clone_size: NA
v_call: TRBV24-1
d_call: TRBD2
j_call: TRBJ2-7
cdr3_aa: CATSDLGTTSSYEQYF
cdr3_nt: TGTGCCACCAGTGATTTGGGGACTACCAGCTCCTACGAGCAGTACTTC

clone_size: few
v_call: TRBV11-2
d_call: TRBD1
j_call: TRBJ2-7
cdr3_aa: CASSYDRGNYEQYF
cdr3_nt: TGTGCCAGCAGCTATGACAGGGGAAACTACGAGCAGTACTTC

clone_size: once
v_call: TRBV6-5
d_call: NA
j_call: TRBJ2-3
cdr3_aa: CASSIGGPQTDTQYF
cdr3_nt: TGTGCCAGCAGCATCGGGGGTCCCCAAACGGATACGCAGTATTTT

clone_size: NA
v_call: TRBV29-1
d_call: TRBD1
j_call: TRBJ1-1
cdr3_aa: CSVEGQGAPEAFF
cdr3_nt: TGCAGCGTTGAGGGGCAGGGGGCTCCTGAAGCTTTCTTT

clone_size: NA
v_call: TRBV5-5
d_call: NA
j_call: TRBJ2-3
cdr3_aa: CASSFILSSTDTQYF
cdr3_nt: TGTGCCAGCAGCTTTATTCTCTCTAGCACAGATACGCAGTATTTT

clone_size: few
v_call: TRBV10-1
d_call: TRBD2
j_call: TRBJ2-3
cdr3_aa: CASSRTSASTDTQYF
cdr3_nt: TGCGCCAGCTCCCGGACTAGTGCTAGCACAGATACGCAGTATTTT

clone_size: once
v_call: TRBV6-5
d_call: NA
j_call: TRBJ1-5
cdr3_aa: CASSYSTASNQPQHF
cdr3_nt: TGTGCCAGCAGCTACTCGACAGCTAGCAATCAGCCCCAGCATTTT

clone_size: few
v_call: TRBV2
d_call: TRBD1
j_call: TRBJ2-7
cdr3_aa: CASSDPGQLHEQYF
cdr3_nt: TGTGCCAGCAGTGATCCGGGACAGCTCCACGAGCAGTACTTC

clone_size: NA
v_call: TRBV6-5
d_call: NA
j_call: TRBJ1-2
cdr3_aa: CASRIRPGNYGYTF
cdr3_nt: TGTGCCAGCAGGATAAGACCGGGTAACTATGGCTACACCTTC

clone_size: NA
v_call: TRBV6-5
d_call: NA
j_call: TRBJ2-2
cdr3_aa: CASRPGTLNTGELFF
cdr3_nt: TGTGCCAGCAGGCCTGGGACACTTAACACCGGGGAGCTGTTTTTT

clone_size: NA
v_call: TRBV7-6
d_call: TRBD1
j_call: TRBJ1-6
cdr3_aa: CASSDPGTGPNNSPLHF
cdr3_nt: TGTGCCAGCAGCGACCCGGGGACAGGGCCTAATAATTCACCCCTCCACTTT

clone_size: once
v_call: TRBV7-3
d_call: NA
j_call: TRBJ1-1
cdr3_aa: CASSLDRNTEAFF
cdr3_nt: TGTGCCAGCAGCTTGGACAGGAACACTGAAGCTTTCTTT

clone_size: once
v_call: TRBV5-6
d_call: TRBD1
j_call: TRBJ1-1
cdr3_aa: CASSLKGAGNTEAFF
cdr3_nt: TGTGCCAGCAGCTTGAAGGGGGCTGGGAACACTGAAGCTTTCTTT

clone_size: NA
v_call: TRBV10-2
d_call: NA
j_call: TRBJ1-2
cdr3_aa: CASNRVPGVGVGYTF
cdr3_nt: TGCGCCAGTAACCGCGTCCCGGGGGTAGGGGTTGGCTACACCTTC

clone_size: NA
v_call: TRBV30
d_call: NA
j_call: TRBJ1-5
cdr3_aa: CAADQGGNQPQHF
cdr3_nt: TGTGCCGCCGACCAGGGCGGCAATCAGCCCCAGCATTTT

clone_size: NA
v_call: TRBV2
d_call: NA
j_call: TRBJ1-2
cdr3_aa: CASSQITGSYGYTF
cdr3_nt: TGTGCCAGCAGTCAAATTACAGGGTCATATGGCTACACCTTC

clone_size: NA
v_call: TRBV24-1
d_call: TRBD2
j_call: TRBJ2-3
cdr3_aa: CATSDTGTSGGAGTQYF
cdr3_nt: TGTGCCACCAGTGATACCGGCACTAGCGGGGGGGCAGGGACGCAGTATTTT

clone_size: NA
v_call: TRBV6-5
d_call: TRBD1
j_call: TRBJ1-1
cdr3_aa: CASIGTGVSTEAFF
cdr3_nt: TGTGCCAGCATCGGGACAGGGGTAAGCACTGAAGCTTTCTTT

clone_size: NA
v_call: TRBV19
d_call: TRBD1
j_call: TRBJ1-1
cdr3_aa: CASSPGGRNTEAFF
cdr3_nt: TGTGCCAGTAGCCCAGGGGGCCGGAACACTGAAGCTTTCTTT

clone_size: NA
v_call: TRBV29-1
d_call: TRBD1
j_call: TRBJ2-1
cdr3_aa: CSSNRGRLNEQFF
cdr3_nt: TGCAGCTCAAACAGGGGGCGGCTCAATGAGCAGTTCTTC

clone_size: NA
v_call: TRBV11-2
d_call: NA
j_call: TRBJ2-6
cdr3_aa: CASSRIPRGFTVLTF
cdr3_nt: TGTGCCAGCAGCCGGATCCCCCGCGGGTTCACAGTCCTGACTTTC